This TCR beta chain is drawn from a study of OX40 agonist ivuxolimab in advanced cancers. This clone was counted only a few times. Generated by immunoSEQ multiplex PCR, the TCRdb table keeps only in-frame clones and is missing some. The table has roughly 49,000 clones, about 80% seen once. The sequence derives from an adult with an advanced solid tumor such as melanoma, head and neck, liver or kidney cancer. Material: CD4+ or CD8+ T cells sorted from blood, obtained in a trial of the OX40 agonist ivuxolimab.

The chain's CDR3 is CASTTSGLASTDTQYF. The CDR3 DNA reads as TGTGCCAGCACAACTAGCGGGTTAGCTAGCACAGATACGCAGTATTTT. The V call is TRBV2, the J call TRBJ2-3, with 9 bases that match TRBD2. CDR1 SNHLY and CDR2 FYNNEI come from the germline V gene. The CDR3 sequence is 16 residues long. Unmatched junction bases numbered 8, after V lost 7 bases and J lost 0 bases.